This TCR beta chain was retrieved from a study of cytomegalovirus exposure and HLA in healthy donors. Comment on this clone: Its antigen is unidentified.

Each of the donors was a healthy bone marrow donor. In the PCR, 60 Vbeta and 13 Jbeta primers were used. Generated by immunoSEQ multiplex PCR, the TCRdb table keeps only in-frame clones and is missing some. The sample gives fewer than 200,000 clones, around four fifths of which show up once; 1.5% to 2% is in the top ten. V lost 1 base and J lost 4; bases outside the gene matches: 4. Germline lookup yields CDR1 SGHRS and CDR2 YFSETQ. This CDR3 spans 16 amino acids. Study-wide points: The majority of TCR sequences were rare, yet some public TCRs appeared in many donors. Common viral pathogens (according to a later analysis) appeared linked to several of the most significant clusters. A later analysis linked a missense DCLRE1C variant to TCR beta V- and J-gene trimming.

The clonotype comes from a man aged 45-65 years in good health and CMV-seronegative. The sequenced material came from PBMCs. The V and J genes are TRBV5-1 and TRBJ2-1; TRBD2 agrees at 11 bases. CDR3 in DNA: TGCGCCAGCAGCTTGTGGACTAGCGGGCCGTACAATGAGCAGTTCTTC. Its translation: CASSLWTSGPYNEQFF.